A single sample is the source of the 30 T cell receptor beta chains below, sequenced in a study of blood T cell repertoires in COVID-19. The method was immunoSEQ multiplex PCR; TCRdb's version includes in-frame clones alone and lacks a portion of them. Among 120,000 to 150,000 clones, roughly 90% were seen once, and the ten largest hold 0.8% to 0.95%. The sequenced sample consisted of peripheral blood. These receptors were taken from a woman aged 45-65 years with acute or convalescent COVID-19.

This clone occurred once. The rearrangement links TRBV19 to TRBJ2-3; D perhaps matches TRBD2 (6 bases). Germline V gives CDR1 LNHDA, CDR2 SQIVND (reference sequence). CDR3 size: 15 residues. Trimming pared 3 bases from V and 0 bases from J, leaving 10 bases between. CDR3 sequence: CASSMALASTDTQYF. CDR3 nucleotide sequence: TGTGCCAGTAGTATGGCGCTAGCGAGCACAGATACGCAGTATTTT.

The chain has TRBV14 and TRBJ2-7, with 9 bases lining up with TRBD1. The CDR3 has 18 amino acids. The germline V gene encodes CDR1 SGHDN and CDR2 FVKESK. Trimming at V came to 1 base and at J to 2 bases, leaving 12 bases not matched to a gene. The CDR3 DNA reads TGTGCCAGCAGCCAAGTCTGGTCTTCCGGGACAGGGACCTACGAGCAGTACTTC. Its protein is CASSQVWSSGTGTYEQYF.

This chain uses TRBV10-3 with TRBJ1-1, with 11 bases lining up with TRBD1. Losses at the gene ends were 7 bases for V and 3 bases for J; bases not matched to a gene: 4. The CDR3 is made up of 14 amino acids. The germline V gene encodes CDR1 ENHRY and CDR2 SYGVKD. The CDR3: CAITTGQGDTEAFF. DNA for the CDR3: TGTGCCATCACGACGGGACAGGGGGACACTGAAGCTTTCTTT.

In this sample, this clone turned up a few times. CDR3 sequence (DNA): TGTGCCAGCAGCTTAACGGCGGCAGTCAATGAGCAGTTCTTC. Its protein is CASSLTAAVNEQFF. The chain is built from TRBV7-3 and TRBJ2-1; D is ambiguous. This CDR3 contains 14 residues. Per germline, CDR1 SGHTA and CDR2 FQGTGA. V dropped 0 bases and J dropped 6 bases, with 9 bases sitting between them.

J is TRBJ1-5 and V is TRBV19, with TRBD1 as a possible D gene (5 bases). CDR3 size: 15 residues. From germline, CDR1 is LNHDA and CDR2 SQIVND (reference sequence). Trimming removed 7 bases from V and 5 bases from J, with 18 bases in between. The CDR3 sequence is CASTMGPGPYQPQHF. The CDR3, as DNA: TGTGCCAGTACCATGGGGCCAGGTCCTTATCAGCCCCAGCATTTT. The full variable domain, rest sourced from reference TRBV19 and TRBJ1-5, is DGGITQSPKYLFRKEGQNVTLSCEQNLNHDAMYWYRQDPGQGLRLIYYSQIVNDFQKGDIAEGYSVSREKKESFPLTVTSAQKNPTAFYLCASTMGPGPYQPQHFGDGTRLSIL.

The rearrangement joins TRBV2 to TRBJ2-2, with TRBD2 matching 9 bases. This CDR3 is 17 amino acids long. With V trimmed by 3 bases and J by 1 base, 6 bases remained unmatched. Germline lookup yields CDR1 SNHLY and CDR2 FYNNEI. The CDR3 region has the DNA TGTGCCAGCAGTGAGGGGCCTAGCGGGAAGAACACCGGGGAGCTGTTTTTT. Protein: CASSEGPSGKNTGELFF.

The chain recombines TRBV18 with TRBJ1-3, with TRBD1 identical over 7 bases. This CDR3 region has 15 residues. The germline V gene has CDR1 KGHSH and CDR2 LQKENI. V lost 2 bases to trimming and J lost 3 bases; unmatched junction nucleotides: 4. As DNA, the CDR3 is TGTGCCAGCTCACCAAACCGGGACAGTGGAAACACCATATATTTT. Residues: CASSPNRDSGNTIYF.

This sequence joins TRBV6-2 or TRBV6-3 and TRBJ1-2; 9 nucleotides line up with TRBD1. The CDR3 length is 13 residues. Germline loops: CDR1 MNHEY, CDR2 SVGEGT. J gave up 5 bases and V 5 bases, and 3 bases lay outside the gene matches. Here the CDR3 reads CASSRDRGYGYTF. The CDR3 nucleotides read TGTGCCAGCAGTCGTGACAGGGGGTATGGCTACACCTTC.

This clone is a singleton in its sample. The chain has TRBV29-1 and TRBJ1-2; 10 bases match TRBD1. The CDR3 length is 14 residues. Germline V gene sequence: CDR1 SQVTM, CDR2 ANQGSEA. The V gene end was trimmed by 5 bases and the J gene end by 4 bases; junction bases not matched to a gene: 7. The CDR3 nucleotides read TGCAGCGTTTACAAAGGGACAGGGGTCTATGGCTACACCTTC. Its translation is CSVYKGTGVYGYTF.

The J gene is TRBJ1-1, the V gene TRBV3-1 (or the pseudogene TRBV3-2); D remains ambiguous. V was pared by 0 bases and J by 5 bases, with 13 bases between. The CDR3 has 15 amino acids. Germline V lookup: CDR1 LGHDT, CDR2 YNNKEL (reference sequence). Written as DNA, the CDR3 is TGTGCCAGCAGCCAAGAGGGAGGTATGGGAACTGAAGCTTTCTTT. Translating it yields CASSQEGGMGTEAFF.

J is TRBJ2-5 and V is TRBV10-1; 11 bases line up with TRBD2. CDR1 is WNHNN and CDR2 is SYGVQD in the germline V gene (reference sequence). Trimming took 3 bases from V and 2 from J; bases not matched to a gene: 2. This CDR3 has 15 amino acids. As DNA, the CDR3 is TGCGCCAGCAGTGAAAGGACTAGCGGGCAAGAGACCCAGTACTTC. Protein product: CASSERTSGQETQYF.

The gene calls are TRBV29-1 and TRBJ2-1, with TRBD2 identical over 10 bases. The germline gives CDR1 SQVTM, CDR2 ANQGSEA. With V trimmed by 7 bases and J by 5 bases, 5 bases remained unmatched. The CDR3 covers 13 residues. The CDR3 region is CSDSSGRHNEQFF. CDR3 nucleotide sequence: TGCAGCGATAGTAGCGGGAGGCACAATGAGCAGTTCTTC.

The chain recombines TRBV7-2 with TRBJ2-2; possible D gene TRBD2, 7 bases. Looked up from germline, CDR1 is SGHTA and CDR2 is FQGNSA. This CDR3 region has 13 residues. V dropped 7 bases and J dropped 6 bases, with 12 bases sitting between them. Here the CDR3 reads CASTQGGAGELFF. The CDR3, as DNA: TGTGCCAGCACCCAAGGGGGGGCCGGGGAGCTGTTTTTT.

The chain is built from TRBV4-1 and TRBJ2-7; TRBD2 is a possible D gene (5 bases). Trimming stripped 0 bases from V and 0 bases from J, with 9 bases between. This CDR3 contains 15 residues. Germline V gene data show CDR1 as MGHRA and CDR2 as YSYEKL. The chain's CDR3 is CASSQELAPSYEQYF. CDR3 DNA sequence: TGCGCCAGCAGCCAAGAGCTAGCTCCCTCCTACGAGCAGTACTTC.

The chain has TRBV6-5 and TRBJ2-1; the match to TRBD2 covers 12 bases. Germline V gene lookup returns CDR1 MNHEY and CDR2 SVGAGI. The CDR3 spans 16 residues. With V trimmed by 2 bases and J by 7 bases, 6 bases remained unmatched. This CDR3 is CASSYPGLAGRNEQFF. The DNA for the CDR3 is TGTGCCAGCAGTTACCCGGGACTAGCGGGTAGGAATGAGCAGTTCTTC.

This clone was counted a single time. The V gene is TRBV24-1, the J gene TRBJ2-5, with D unclear. The CDR3 runs to 12 residues. Germline V gene data show CDR1 as KGHDR and CDR2 as SFDVKD. V was clipped by 0 bases and J by 4 bases, with 2 bases between them. DNA for the CDR3: TGTGCCACCAGTGATTTGCGAGAGACCCAGTACTTC. Translating gives CATSDLRETQYF.

The chain recombines TRBV19 with TRBJ1-2; no firm D call. Between the trimmed V and J ends, which lost 4 bases and 10 bases, there was a span of 22 bases. In germline, CDR1 is LNHDA, CDR2 SQIVND (reference sequence). The CDR3 is 15 amino acids. The CDR3 protein is CASSTNYEEGSAYTF. The CDR3 DNA follows: TGTGCCAGTAGTACCAACTATGAGGAGGGAAGCGCCTACACCTTC.

This chain connects TRBV25-1 to TRBJ1-1; TRBD1 is a possible D gene (6 bases). The CDR3 consists of 14 residues. The germline V and J ends were trimmed by 5 bases and 4 bases, with 14 bases remaining between them. Germline V gene data show CDR1 as MGHDK and CDR2 as SYGVNS. The CDR3 region is CASSFKGVGTEAFF. CDR3 nucleotide sequence: TGTGCCAGCAGTTTTAAGGGGGTAGGCACTGAAGCTTTCTTT.

The chain is built from TRBV2 and TRBJ2-7; 7 bases align to TRBD1. V was pared by 6 bases and J by 2 bases, with 7 bases of the junction left unmatched. This CDR3 comprises 14 residues. Germline V gene lookup returns CDR1 SNHLY and CDR2 FYNNEI. The CDR3 nucleotides read TGTGCCAGCAGAGAAAGACAGGGCCCCTACGAGCAGTACTTC. Its translation is CASRERQGPYEQYF. The variable domain in full, with the rest retrieved from reference TRBV2 and TRBJ2-7, is EPEVTQTPSHQVTQMGQEVILRCVPISNHLYFYWYRQILGQKVEFLVSFYNNEISEKSEIFDDQFSVERPDGSNFTLKIRSTKLEDSAMYFCASRERQGPYEQYFGPGTRLTVT.

The chain carries TRBV12-3 or TRBV12-4 and TRBJ2-2, with D hard to call. The ends were cut back, 5 bases at V and 7 bases at J, with 8 bases in the middle. The length of the CDR3 is 12 residues. CDR3 protein: CASSPLVGELFF. CDR3 DNA sequence: TGTGCCAGCAGTCCGTTAGTCGGGGAGCTGTTTTTT.

The chain carries TRBV9 and TRBJ2-3; possible D gene TRBD2, 6 bases. Trimming removed 4 bases from V and 4 bases from J, with 19 bases in between. The CDR3 is 16 residues long. In germline, CDR1 is SGDLS, CDR2 YYNGEE. The CDR3 DNA reads as TGTGCCAGCAGCCCCGGGTTAGCGGAAGAGTCAGATACGCAGTATTTT. It yields the protein CASSPGLAEESDTQYF.

The V call is TRBV9, the J call TRBJ1-1; D unresolved. Trimming cost V 3 bases and J 4 bases, with 7 bases left between them. The CDR3 is 12 residues long. Germline CDR1 SGDLS, CDR2 YYNGEE. The CDR3 DNA reads TGTGCCAGCAGCGGGAGGGTCACTGAAGCTTTCTTT. Amino acid sequence: CASSGRVTEAFF.

Only a few counts were recorded for this clone. This chain links TRBV5-1 with TRBJ1-2; 8 bases align to TRBD1. Germline V gene lookup returns CDR1 SGHRS and CDR2 YFSETQ. The CDR3 sequence is 13 residues long. The V segment lost 4 bases and the J segment 8 bases; nucleotides outside the gene matches: 7. CDR3 residues: CASSTGQGEGYTF. The CDR3 DNA reads as TGCGCCAGCAGCACTGGACAGGGTGAAGGCTACACCTTC.

The rearrangement links TRBV11-2 to TRBJ2-1, with D possibly TRBD2 on 6 matching bases. The germline V gene encodes CDR1 SGHAT and CDR2 FQNNGV. With 4 bases removed from V and 7 bases from J, the gap between germline ends came to 14 bases. This CDR3 is 14 amino acids long. CDR3 in DNA: TGTGCCAGCAGCTCGGCGGGGATAGCGAATGAGCAGTTCTTC. Its protein product is CASSSAGIANEQFF.

The rearrangement links TRBV5-4 to TRBJ2-1; no clear D. The CDR3 runs 12 residues. CDR1 and CDR2 (germline): SGHNT, YYREEE (reference sequence). The ends were cut back, 1 base at V and 10 bases at J, with 9 bases in the middle. The CDR3 DNA reads as TGTGCCAGCAGCTTGTATGAGAGGGAGCAGTTCTTC. It translates to CASSLYEREQFF.

The chain is built from TRBV30 and TRBJ1-1; D not certain. CDR3 length: 12 amino acids. Germline CDR1 and CDR2: GTSNPN and SVGIG (reference sequence). Trimming left V 2 bases short and J 1 base short, with 5 bases between. The CDR3 here is CAWSPKNTEAFF. CDR3 DNA sequence: TGTGCCTGGAGTCCTAAGAACACTGAAGCTTTCTTT.

The V and J genes are TRBV18 and TRBJ2-7, with a possible D match to TRBD1 (6 bases). Germline CDR1 is KGHSH and CDR2 is LQKENI. V dropped 3 bases and J dropped 2 bases, with 11 bases sitting between them. The CDR3 sequence is 14 residues long. As DNA, the CDR3 is TGTGCCAGCTCACCCTCGCAGGGGACCTACGAGCAGTACTTC. It specifies CASSPSQGTYEQYF.

The V call is TRBV3-1 (or the pseudogene TRBV3-2), the J call TRBJ2-5, with 12 positions matching TRBD2. Trimming took 5 bases from V and 2 from J; bases not matched to a gene: 6. The CDR3 length is 16 residues. Germline V gives CDR1 LGHDT, CDR2 YNNKEL (reference sequence). Written as DNA, the CDR3 is TGTGCCAGCAGCGGTAGGACTAGCGGGGCACAAGAGACCCAGTACTTC. Translation: CASSGRTSGAQETQYF.

This chain joins TRBV24-1 and TRBJ2-5; TRBD2 aligns across 8 bases. Germline V gives CDR1 KGHDR, CDR2 SFDVKD. This CDR3 region has 14 residues. The V segment lost 4 bases and the J segment 4 bases; nucleotides outside the gene matches: 4. In DNA form, the CDR3 reads TGTGCCACCAGTGAGAGCGGGAGTGGAGAGACCCAGTACTTC. Encoded protein: CATSESGSGETQYF.

This clone was seen a few times. This chain uses TRBV19 with TRBJ1-1; D is unresolved. The V and J ends lost 4 bases and 6 bases respectively, with 12 bases between them. Germline values: CDR1 LNHDA, CDR2 SQIVND (reference sequence). This CDR3 contains 13 residues. The CDR3 DNA follows: TGTGCCAGTAGTAGGAGGGCTGTGGCTGAAGCTTTCTTT. Translation: CASSRRAVAEAFF.